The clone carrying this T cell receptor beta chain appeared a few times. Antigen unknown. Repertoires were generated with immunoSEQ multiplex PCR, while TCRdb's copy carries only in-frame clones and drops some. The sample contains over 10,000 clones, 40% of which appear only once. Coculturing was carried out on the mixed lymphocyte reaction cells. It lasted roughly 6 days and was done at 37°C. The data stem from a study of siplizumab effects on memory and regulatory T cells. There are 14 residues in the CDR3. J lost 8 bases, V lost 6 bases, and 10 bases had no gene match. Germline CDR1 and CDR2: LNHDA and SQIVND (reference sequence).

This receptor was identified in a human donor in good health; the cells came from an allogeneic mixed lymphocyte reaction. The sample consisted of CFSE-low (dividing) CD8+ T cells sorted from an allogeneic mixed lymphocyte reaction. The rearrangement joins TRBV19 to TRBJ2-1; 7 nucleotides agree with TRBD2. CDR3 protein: CASSLDGGGYEQFF. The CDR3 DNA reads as TGTGCCAGTAGCCTGGATGGCGGGGGTTATGAGCAGTTCTTC.